The following is a TCR beta chain sequence with its context. It lacks a known antigen. No base qualities exist here, and no much larger clone lies one base off it. TCRbeta CDR3 regions were amplified from genomic DNA by means of the immunoSEQ Assay, a bias-controlled multiplex PCR. Under the source paper's analysis protocol: The number of nucleated cells in each sample was estimated from the amplification of reference gene primers within the assay. Sequence reads were collapsed and filtered to measure the absolute abundance of every unique TCRbeta CDR3 rearrangement. For each sample, productive Simpson clonality was calculated as the square root of Simpson's diversity index across productive rearrangements. TCRdb provides this immuneACCESS table in a form limited to in-frame rearrangements. Some clones are lacking; in checked studies, under half of them reflect an unresolved V gene, and why the rest are absent is not known. V and J calls and clone size are given by that table; D and trimming were obtained from the DNA. In this sample the table shows around 250,000 clones, around 78% of which occur a single time. Roughly 4.5% of the sample belongs to the ten largest clones.

Samples from volunteer blood donors who had recovered from COVID-19 were contributed by a second Seattle source. Collaborating institutions collected whole blood in K2EDTA tubes following their own protocols. For TCRbeta analysis, collaborator samples were shipped as frozen whole blood, as isolated PBMCs, or as DNA extracted from either sample type. The entry originates in a study of blood T cell repertoires in COVID-19 (dated by TCRdb to 2018 to 2020). Background on the whole study: Samples covering the acute and convalescent phases of COVID-19 were provided by collaborators in the United States, Italy and Spain. The prospective study material was composed of cDNA or gDNA derived from T cells, B-cell-depleted T cells, or PBMCs. A freely available public database, intended as a resource for researchers studying the immune response to SARS-CoV-2, is where the repertoires were released. HLA class I and class II types, where available, came from metadata supplied by the sample provider rather than from assay-based typing. The dataset comprised deeply sampled blood TCRbeta repertoires from subjects exposed to, actively infected with, or recovered from COVID-19. Samples came from the ongoing ImmuneRACE study (first 160 participants) plus 1,254 subjects from 6 global collaborators. Nearly every sample came with metadata listing a de-identified subject ID, COVID-19 status, age in years and sex. Study-wide conclusions, independent of this receptor: How much clinical and demographic metadata was included differed by source and by participant, and the metadata was provided uncurated.

Compared with germline, V lacks 0 bases and J lacks 9 bases; bases without a gene match: 6. The CDR3 contains 15 residues, cysteine and phenylalanine counted. The DNA shown is the 45-base CDR3, in frame from base 1. Sequences SGHNT (CDR1) and YYREEE (CDR2) are obtained from the germline V gene (reference sequence). The source of this sequence is a man in his fifties or sixties who had recovered from COVID-19. Specimen: peripheral blood. The rearranged segments are TRBV5-4 and TRBJ2-1, with 10 bases matching TRBD2. The CDR3 here reads CASSLGSAGGPEQFF. The DNA reads as follows: TGTGCCAGCAGCTTGGGCTCAGCGGGAGGGCCTGAGCAGTTCTTC.